A single sample gave rise to the 12 T cell receptor beta chains below, sequenced in a study of shared clonotypes between healthy human individuals. As defined, naive CD8 cells were CD45RO-negative and positively selected for CCR7, with terminally differentiated effector memory CD45RA+ cells excluded. TCRdb's table, derived via immunoSEQ multiplex PCR, lists solely in-frame clones and lacks some. The repertoire holds roughly 1,800,000 clones, just under 95% seen once, with around 1% in the top ten. Source material: naive CD8+ T cells sorted from blood. The receptors were sampled from a man younger than 35 in good health.

The chain uses TRBV27 and TRBJ2-1; 7 bases match TRBD2. Germline V gene lookup returns CDR1 MNHEY and CDR2 SMNVEV (reference sequence). The CDR3 has 17 residues. V lost 3 bases, J lost 2 bases, and 10 bases stayed unmatched. CDR3 amino acids: CASSFQSGEGAYNEQFF. The DNA for the CDR3 is TGTGCCAGCAGTTTCCAGTCGGGGGAGGGCGCCTACAATGAGCAGTTCTTC.

The gene calls are TRBV4-1 and TRBJ2-5; a weak D match, TRBD2 (5 bases). The CDR3 is 14 amino acids. V was pared by 3 bases and J by 2 bases, with 10 bases between. Germline V gene lookup returns CDR1 MGHRA and CDR2 YSYEKL. The CDR3 sequence is CASSHRTEQETQYF. In DNA form, the CDR3 reads TGCGCCAGCAGCCACCGGACTGAACAAGAGACCCAGTACTTC.

This clone was counted a single time. In DNA form, the CDR3 reads TGTGCCAGCAGCGGACTAGCGGGGGAAAACGACTACGAGCAGTACTTC. It translates to CASSGLAGENDYEQYF. The V call is TRBV5-6, the J call TRBJ2-7; 13 bases match TRBD2. The length of the CDR3 is 16 residues. The trim removed 4 bases at V and 3 bases at J, leaving 7 bases unmatched. The germline V gene encodes CDR1 SGHDT and CDR2 YYEEEE.

The genes are TRBV29-1 and TRBJ2-7; possibly TRBD1 for D (5 bases). The ends were cut back, 6 bases at V and 3 bases at J, with 12 bases in the middle. Germline V gene data show CDR1 as SQVTM and CDR2 as ANQGSEA. This CDR3 has 12 residues. CDR3 in DNA: TGCAGCGTCGCCCTAGACAGCTACGAGCAGTACTTC. As protein: CSVALDSYEQYF.

This rearrangement joins TRBV7-2 to TRBJ2-7; 10 positions match TRBD1. Trimming cost V 5 bases and J 5 bases; bases outside gene matches: 9. CDR3 length equals 15 residues. CDR1 and CDR2 (germline): SGHTA, FQGNSA. CDR3 coding DNA: TGTGCCAGCAGCGCTAGGACAGGGGGACGGAACGAGCAGTACTTC. Translation gives CASSARTGGRNEQYF.

The V and J genes are TRBV5-4 and TRBJ2-2, with no clear D. Germline loops: CDR1 SGHNT, CDR2 YYREEE (reference sequence). The V and J ends lost 1 base and 6 bases respectively, with 4 bases between them. CDR3 size: 12 residues. The CDR3 nucleotides read TGTGCCAGCAGCTTGTGGCCCGGGGAGCTGTTTTTT. Protein product: CASSLWPGELFF.

This clone was recorded only once. Other nucleotide sequences from this sample produce the same CDR3. The rearrangement links TRBV6-5 to TRBJ1-6; tentative D call: TRBD1 (6 bases). Germline values: CDR1 MNHEY, CDR2 SVGAGI. V was trimmed by 2 bases and J by 9 bases, leaving 11 bases between them. The CDR3 loop spans 14 amino acids. DNA of the CDR3: TGTGCCAGCAGTTACGGGCAGGGGAGTTCACCCCTCCACTTT. Translation: CASSYGQGSSPLHF.

This rearrangement joins TRBV6-1 to TRBJ1-5; D call uncertain. Germline CDR1 MNHNS, CDR2 SASEGT. V was shortened by 3 bases and J by 0 bases, with 15 bases between the two germline ends. CDR3 size: 17 residues. Here the CDR3 reads CASSEEESWYSNQPQHF. In nucleotides, the CDR3 is TGTGCCAGCAGTGAGGAGGAGTCGTGGTATAGCAATCAGCCCCAGCATTTT.

This clone occurred once. The chain uses TRBV4-3 and TRBJ2-7, with a weak D call TRBD2 (6 bases). CDR1 is LGHNA, CDR2 YSLEER, per germline. CDR3 size: 15 residues. Between the trimmed V and J ends, which lost 0 bases and 0 bases, there was a span of 9 bases. CDR3 residues: CASSQEWEDSYEQYF. Here the CDR3 DNA reads TGCGCCAGCAGCCAAGAGTGGGAGGACTCCTACGAGCAGTACTTC.

The chain carries TRBV6-5 and TRBJ2-1, with no clear D. The CDR3 length is 12 residues. Germline lookup yields CDR1 MNHEY and CDR2 SVGAGI. Trimming stripped 10 bases from V and 6 bases from J, with 13 bases between. This chain's CDR3 is CATWGPGNEQFF. Written as DNA, the CDR3 is TGTGCCACCTGGGGTCCAGGCAATGAGCAGTTCTTC.

In DNA form, the CDR3 reads TGCGCCAGCAGTGAGGGACAGGGGGACTGGGGCTACACCTTC. Its translation is CASSEGQGDWGYTF. V gene TRBV10-2 combines with J gene TRBJ1-2; 10 nucleotides agree with TRBD1. Germline loops: CDR1 WSHSY, CDR2 SAAADI. J gave up 8 bases and V 2 bases, and 5 bases lay outside the gene matches. The CDR3 is made up of 14 amino acids.

This chain uses TRBV29-1 with TRBJ2-1; perhaps TRBD2 as D (6 bases). The CDR3 has 14 amino acids. Germline CDR1 SQVTM, CDR2 ANQGSEA. Trimming removed 5 bases from V and 4 bases from J, with 15 bases in between. CDR3 in amino acids: CSVRSSGGYNEQFF. CDR3 coding DNA: TGCAGCGTTCGGTCCAGTGGGGGGTACAATGAGCAGTTCTTC.